The sample holds one count of the clone carrying this TCR beta chain. Its specificity is not known. Sequencing used immunoSEQ multiplex PCR; TCRdb keeps in-frame clones, though not all of them. The data show 130,000 to 150,000 clones, around 91% seen once. This entry is derived from a study of T cell responses to AZD1222 COVID-19 vaccine. Study at large: Samples with a second dose at about 4 or about 12 weeks were pooled together. General observations from the study: A mostly white British donor set with more females was recruited, and clonal diversity was possibly underestimated. A reported finding is that nearly half of spike-specific TCRs target unmutated variant regions.

The length of the CDR3 is 16 residues. Trimming removed 0 bases from V and 2 bases from J, with 13 bases in between. Germline V gene lookup returns CDR1 MNHEY and CDR2 SVGAGI. The sample in question was peripheral blood, obtained on day 0 of AZD1222 vaccination. The J gene is TRBJ1-1, the V gene TRBV6-5; D remains unclear. The receptor was derived from an adult in good health. The CDR3 is CASSYSGSSLNTEAFF. For the CDR3, the DNA is TGTGCCAGCAGTTACTCAGGTTCGAGCCTCAACACTGAAGCTTTCTTT.